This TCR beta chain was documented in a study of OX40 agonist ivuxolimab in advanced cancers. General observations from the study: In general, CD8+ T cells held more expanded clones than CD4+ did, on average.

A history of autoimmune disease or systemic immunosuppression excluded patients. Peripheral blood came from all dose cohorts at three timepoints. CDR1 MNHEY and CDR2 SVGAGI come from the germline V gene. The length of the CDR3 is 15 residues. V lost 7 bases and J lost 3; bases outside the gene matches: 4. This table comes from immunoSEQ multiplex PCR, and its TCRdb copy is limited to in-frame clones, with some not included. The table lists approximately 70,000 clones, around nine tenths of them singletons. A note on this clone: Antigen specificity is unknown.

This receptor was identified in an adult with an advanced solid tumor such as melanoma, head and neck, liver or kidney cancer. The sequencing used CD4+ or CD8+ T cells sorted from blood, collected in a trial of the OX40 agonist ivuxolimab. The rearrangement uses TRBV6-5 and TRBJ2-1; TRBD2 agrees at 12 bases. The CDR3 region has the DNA TGTGCCAGCACCCGACTAGCGGGAGTCTACAATGAGCAGTTCTTC. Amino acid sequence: CASTRLAGVYNEQFF.